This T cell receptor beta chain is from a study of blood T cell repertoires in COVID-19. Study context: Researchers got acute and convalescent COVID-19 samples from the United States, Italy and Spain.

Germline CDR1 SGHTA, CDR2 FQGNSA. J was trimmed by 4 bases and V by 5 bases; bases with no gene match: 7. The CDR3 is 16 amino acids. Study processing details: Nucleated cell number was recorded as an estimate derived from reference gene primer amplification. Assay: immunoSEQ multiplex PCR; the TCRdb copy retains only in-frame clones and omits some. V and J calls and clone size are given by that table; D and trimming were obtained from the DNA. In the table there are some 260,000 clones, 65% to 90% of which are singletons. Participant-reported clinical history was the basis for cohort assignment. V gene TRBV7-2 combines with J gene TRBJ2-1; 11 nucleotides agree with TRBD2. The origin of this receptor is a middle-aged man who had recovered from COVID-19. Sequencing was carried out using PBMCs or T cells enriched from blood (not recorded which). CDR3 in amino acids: CASSQKRTSGYNEQFF. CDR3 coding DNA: TGTGCCAGCAGCCAGAAACGGACTAGCGGGTACAATGAGCAGTTCTTC. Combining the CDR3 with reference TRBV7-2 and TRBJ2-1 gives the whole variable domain GAGVSQSPSNKVTEKGKDVELRCDPISGHTALYWYRQSLGQGLEFLIYFQGNSAPDKSGLPSDRFSAERTGGSVSTLTIQRTQQEDSAVYLCASSQKRTSGYNEQFFGPGTRLTVL.